This T cell receptor (beta chain) was sequenced in a study of human T cells and chemical hapten exposure. Study details: DPC at 2% was the sensitizing agent, placed on 2 cm by 2 cm of upper inner arm skin.

This CDR3 is 17 amino acids long. Unmatched junction bases numbered 8, after V lost 3 bases and J lost 2 bases. Germline V lookup: CDR1 SGHNT, CDR2 YYREEE (reference sequence). Time point reported: patch test 3, about 24 weeks after DPC sensitization. Noted treatment: therapeutic diphenylcyclopropenone sensitization with weekly scalp DPC. Non-pregnant alopecia patients aged 18 to 70, suitable for DPC therapy. Total RNA extraction was carried out from unfractionated whole blood. TCRdb analysed the RACE reads with MiXCR anew, one entry per CDR3 protein. Counted here are approximately 80,000 distinct CDR3 sequences, 10% to 12% occurring once; the ten biggest clones make up around 3.8%.

This clonotype was obtained from a woman aged 45-59 years with alopecia areata. Some clones in this sample may be carry-over from other donors' samples. The gene calls are TRBV5-4 and TRBJ2-2; TRBD1 matches at 9 bases. The sequenced sample was whole blood, obtained in connection with sensitization to the hapten diphenylcyclopropenone (DPC). The CDR3 sequence: CASSSQTGGPNTGELFF. CDR3 DNA: TGTGCCAGCAGCTCCCAAACAGGGGGCCCAAACACCGGGGAGCTGTTTTTT.